This T cell receptor (beta chain) was documented in a study of CD4 and CD8 cells across lung adenocarcinoma regions (dated by TCRdb to the late 2010s). The study in broad terms: The study compared tumor centers with tumor margins to examine intratumor heterogeneity of the T cell receptor repertoire.

Patients with localized lung adenocarcinoma, a subtype of non-small cell lung cancer, were used as donors. These samples came from the margins of localized lung adenocarcinomas. For TCR repertoire analysis, CD8+ T cells from tumor tissue were profiled separately from CD4+ T cells. The method behind the library was PCR. TCRdb shows the sequencer as HiSeq X Ten. TCRdb reran the public reads through fastp at Q25 and MiXCR, keeping productive beta chains. Rows with a matching CDR3 protein are joined into one entry that keeps the most common DNA and genes. The sample has 20,000 or so distinct CDR3 sequences on record, approximately 50% of them singletons. Of the sample, around a third is held by the ten largest clones. The germline V gene gives CDR1 as MNHNS and CDR2 as SASEGT. Cut back by 6 bases and 7 bases, the V and J ends lie 19 bases apart. Including the terminal cysteine and phenylalanine, the CDR3 comprises 14 residues. CDR3 DNA is the only sequence kept; it has 42 bases, read in frame from the first base.

This clonotype is labeled medium-sized (0.01 to 0.1%). Its antigen remains unidentified. Base qualities are not at hand, and no much larger clone is one base apart. The chain is made from TRBV6-1 and TRBJ2-7; the D gene is perhaps TRBD1 or TRBD2, as each covers 5 bases. The specimen sequenced was CD8+ T cells from the margin of a lung tumor. The cell subset or site label, read with the paper, signifies: tumor margin region. This sequence originates from a male donor with lung adenocarcinoma. The CD4 and CD8 labels of this study may be unreliable. The CDR3 protein sequence reads: CASSPGTQVREQYF. Here is the DNA: TGTGCCAGCAGCCCCGGGACCCAAGTACGGGAGCAGTACTTC.